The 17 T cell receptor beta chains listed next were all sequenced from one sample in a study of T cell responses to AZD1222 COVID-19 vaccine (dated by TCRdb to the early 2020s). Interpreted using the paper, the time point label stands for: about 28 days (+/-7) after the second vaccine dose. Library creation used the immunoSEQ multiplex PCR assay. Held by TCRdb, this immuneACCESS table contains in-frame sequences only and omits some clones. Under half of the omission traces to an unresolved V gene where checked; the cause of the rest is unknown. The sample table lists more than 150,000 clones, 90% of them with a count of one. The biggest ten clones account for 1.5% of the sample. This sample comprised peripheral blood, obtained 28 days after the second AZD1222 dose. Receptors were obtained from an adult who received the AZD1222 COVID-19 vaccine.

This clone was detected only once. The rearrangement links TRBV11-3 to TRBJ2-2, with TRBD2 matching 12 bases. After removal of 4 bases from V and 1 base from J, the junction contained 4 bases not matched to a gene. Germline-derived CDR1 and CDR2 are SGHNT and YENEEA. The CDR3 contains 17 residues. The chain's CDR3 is CASSSLLAGGNTGELFF. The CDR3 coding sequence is TGTGCCAGCAGCTCTTTACTAGCGGGGGGGAACACCGGGGAGCTGTTTTTT.

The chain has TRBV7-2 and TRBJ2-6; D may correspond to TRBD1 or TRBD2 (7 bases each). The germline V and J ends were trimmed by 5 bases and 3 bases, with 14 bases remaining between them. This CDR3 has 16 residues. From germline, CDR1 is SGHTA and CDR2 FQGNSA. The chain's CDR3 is CASSPRGGSGANVLTF. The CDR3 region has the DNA TGTGCCAGCAGCCCCAGGGGGGGGAGTGGGGCCAACGTCCTGACTTTC.

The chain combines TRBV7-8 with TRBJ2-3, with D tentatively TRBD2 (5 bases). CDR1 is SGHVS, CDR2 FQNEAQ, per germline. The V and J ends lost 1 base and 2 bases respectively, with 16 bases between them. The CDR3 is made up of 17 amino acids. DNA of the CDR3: TGTGCCAGCAGCTTAGTTCTGGCGGGTTCTCTCACAGATACGCAGTATTTT. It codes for CASSLVLAGSLTDTQYF. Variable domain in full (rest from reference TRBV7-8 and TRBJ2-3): GAGVSQSPRYKVAKRGQDVALRCDPISGHVSLFWYQQALGQGPEFLTYFQNEAQLDKSGLPSDRFFAERPEGSVSTLKIQRTQQEDSAVYLCASSLVLAGSLTDTQYFGPGTRLTVL.

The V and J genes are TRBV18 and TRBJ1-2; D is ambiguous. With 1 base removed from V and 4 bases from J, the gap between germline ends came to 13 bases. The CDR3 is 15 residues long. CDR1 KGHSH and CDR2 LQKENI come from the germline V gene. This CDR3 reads CASSPQAHSGYGYTF. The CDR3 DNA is TGTGCCAGCTCACCACAGGCCCATTCCGGCTATGGCTACACCTTC.

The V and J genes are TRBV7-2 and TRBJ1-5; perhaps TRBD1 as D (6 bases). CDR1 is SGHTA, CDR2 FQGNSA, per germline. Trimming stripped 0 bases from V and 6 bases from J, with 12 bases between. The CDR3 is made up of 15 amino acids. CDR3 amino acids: CASSLAGGKSQPQHF. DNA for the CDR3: TGTGCCAGCAGCTTAGCAGGGGGGAAGAGTCAGCCCCAGCATTTT.

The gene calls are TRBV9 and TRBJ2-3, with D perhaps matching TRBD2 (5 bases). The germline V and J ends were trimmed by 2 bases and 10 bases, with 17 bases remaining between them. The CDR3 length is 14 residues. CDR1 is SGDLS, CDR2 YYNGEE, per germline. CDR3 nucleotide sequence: TGTGCCAGCAGCGTCGACCTAGCCCGACCGGCGCAGTATTTT. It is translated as CASSVDLARPAQYF.

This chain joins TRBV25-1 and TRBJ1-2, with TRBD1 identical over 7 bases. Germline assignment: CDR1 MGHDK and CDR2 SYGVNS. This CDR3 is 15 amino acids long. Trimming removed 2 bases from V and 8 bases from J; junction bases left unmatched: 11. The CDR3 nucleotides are TGTGCCAGCAGTGAACTTAGCGGGACAGAGAGGGGCTACACCTTC. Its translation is CASSELSGTERGYTF.

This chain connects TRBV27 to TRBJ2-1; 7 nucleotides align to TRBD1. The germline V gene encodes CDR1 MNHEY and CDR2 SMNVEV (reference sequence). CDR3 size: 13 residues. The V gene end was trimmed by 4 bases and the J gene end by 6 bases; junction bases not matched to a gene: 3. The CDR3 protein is CASSWDRLNEQFF. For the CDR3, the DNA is TGTGCCAGCAGTTGGGACAGACTCAATGAGCAGTTCTTC.

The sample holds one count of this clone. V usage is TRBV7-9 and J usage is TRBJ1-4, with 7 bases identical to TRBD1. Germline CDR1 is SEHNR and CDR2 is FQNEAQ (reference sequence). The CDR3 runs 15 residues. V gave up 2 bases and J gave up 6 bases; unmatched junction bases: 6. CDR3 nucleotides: TGTGCCAGCAGCTTACCAGGGGGTCCTTATGAAAAACTGTTTTTT. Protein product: CASSLPGGPYEKLFF.

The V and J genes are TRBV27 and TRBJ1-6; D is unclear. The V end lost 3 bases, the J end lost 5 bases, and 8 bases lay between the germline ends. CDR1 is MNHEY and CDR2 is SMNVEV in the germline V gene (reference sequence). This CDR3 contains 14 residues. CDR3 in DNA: TGTGCCAGCAGTTTTGGTCCGAATAATTCACCCCTCCACTTT. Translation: CASSFGPNNSPLHF.

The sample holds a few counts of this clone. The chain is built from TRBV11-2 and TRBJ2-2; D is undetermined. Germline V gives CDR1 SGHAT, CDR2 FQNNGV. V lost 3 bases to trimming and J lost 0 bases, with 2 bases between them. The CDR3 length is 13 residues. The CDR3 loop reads CASSFSNTGELFF. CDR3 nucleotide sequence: TGTGCCAGCAGCTTCTCGAACACCGGGGAGCTGTTTTTT.

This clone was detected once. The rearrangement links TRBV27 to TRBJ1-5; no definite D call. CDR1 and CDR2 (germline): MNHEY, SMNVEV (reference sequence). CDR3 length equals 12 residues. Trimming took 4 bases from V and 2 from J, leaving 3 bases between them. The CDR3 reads CASSSGNQPQHF. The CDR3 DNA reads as TGTGCCAGCAGTTCAGGCAATCAGCCCCAGCATTTT.

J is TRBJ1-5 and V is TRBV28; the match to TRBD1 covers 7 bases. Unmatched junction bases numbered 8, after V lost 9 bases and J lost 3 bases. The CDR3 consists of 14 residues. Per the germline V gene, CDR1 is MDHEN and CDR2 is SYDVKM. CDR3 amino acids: CASGPGTANQPQHF. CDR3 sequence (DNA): TGTGCCAGTGGCCCCGGGACAGCCAATCAGCCCCAGCATTTT.

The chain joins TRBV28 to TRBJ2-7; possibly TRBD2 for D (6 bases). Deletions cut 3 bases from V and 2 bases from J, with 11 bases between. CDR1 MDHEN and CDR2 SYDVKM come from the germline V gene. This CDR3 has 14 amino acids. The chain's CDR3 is CASSFAGPPYEQYF. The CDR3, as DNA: TGTGCCAGCAGTTTTGCGGGACCCCCCTACGAGCAGTACTTC.

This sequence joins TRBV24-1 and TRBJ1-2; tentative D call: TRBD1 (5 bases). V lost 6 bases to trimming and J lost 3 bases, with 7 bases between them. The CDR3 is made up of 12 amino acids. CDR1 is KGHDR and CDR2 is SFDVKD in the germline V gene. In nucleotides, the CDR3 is TGTGCCACCAGTCGGGACGACTATGGCTACACCTTC. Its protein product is CATSRDDYGYTF.

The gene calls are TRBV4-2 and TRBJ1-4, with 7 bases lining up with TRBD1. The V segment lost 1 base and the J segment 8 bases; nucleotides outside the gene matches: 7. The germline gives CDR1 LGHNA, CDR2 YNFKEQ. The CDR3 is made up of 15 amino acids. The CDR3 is CASSQGQGLGEKLFF. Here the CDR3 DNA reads TGTGCCAGCAGCCAAGGACAGGGACTCGGGGAAAAACTGTTTTTT.

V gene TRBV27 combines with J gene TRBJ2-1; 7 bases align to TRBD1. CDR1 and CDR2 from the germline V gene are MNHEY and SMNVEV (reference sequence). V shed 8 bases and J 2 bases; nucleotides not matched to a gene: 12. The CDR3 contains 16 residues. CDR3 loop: CASGNLRDRPYNEQFF. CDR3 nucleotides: TGTGCCAGCGGCAACCTCCGGGACAGACCCTACAATGAGCAGTTCTTC.